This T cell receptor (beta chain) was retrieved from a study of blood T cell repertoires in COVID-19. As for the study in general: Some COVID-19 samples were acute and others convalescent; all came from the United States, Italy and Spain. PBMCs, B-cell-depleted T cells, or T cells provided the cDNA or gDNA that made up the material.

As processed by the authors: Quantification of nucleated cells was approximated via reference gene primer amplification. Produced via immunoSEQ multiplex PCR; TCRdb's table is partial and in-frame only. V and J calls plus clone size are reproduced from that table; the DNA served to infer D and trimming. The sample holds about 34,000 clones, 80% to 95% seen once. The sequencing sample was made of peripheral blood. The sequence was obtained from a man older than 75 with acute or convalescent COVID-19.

CDR3 nucleotides: TGTGCCAGCAGCTTTTCAGAAAATCAGCCCCAGCATTTT. Residues: CASSFSENQPQHF. The genes are TRBV5-6 and TRBJ1-5, with D unclear. There are 13 residues in the CDR3. Germline V gene sequence: CDR1 SGHDT, CDR2 YYEEEE. V was clipped by 2 bases and J by 4 bases, with 7 bases between them.